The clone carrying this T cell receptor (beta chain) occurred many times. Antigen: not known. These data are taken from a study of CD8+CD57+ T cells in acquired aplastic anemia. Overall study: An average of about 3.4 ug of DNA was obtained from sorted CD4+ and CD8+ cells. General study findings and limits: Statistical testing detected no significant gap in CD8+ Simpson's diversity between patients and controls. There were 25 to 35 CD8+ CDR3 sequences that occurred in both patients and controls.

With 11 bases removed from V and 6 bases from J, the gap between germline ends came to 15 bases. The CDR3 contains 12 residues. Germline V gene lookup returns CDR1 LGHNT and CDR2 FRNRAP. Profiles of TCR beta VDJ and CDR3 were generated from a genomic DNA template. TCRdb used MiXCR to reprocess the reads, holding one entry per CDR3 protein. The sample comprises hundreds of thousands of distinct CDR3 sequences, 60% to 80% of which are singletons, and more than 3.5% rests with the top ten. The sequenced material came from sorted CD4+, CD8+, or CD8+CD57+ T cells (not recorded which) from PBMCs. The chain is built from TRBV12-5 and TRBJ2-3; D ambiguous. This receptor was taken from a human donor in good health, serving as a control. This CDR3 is CASGQERDTQYF. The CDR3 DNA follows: TGTGCTTCAGGTCAGGAACGGGATACGCAGTATTTT.